Below, 3 T cell receptor beta chains from the same sample are listed, as sequenced in a study of blood T cell repertoires in COVID-19. Using immunoSEQ multiplex PCR, the repertoire was profiled, and TCRdb retains in-frame clones only, with some absent. The profile shows about 130,000 clones, about 81% of them singletons. The sequenced sample was PBMCs or T cells enriched from blood (not recorded which). These receptors were obtained from a man aged 35 to 55 with acute COVID-19.

V is TRBV5-1 and J is TRBJ2-7; D might be TRBD1 (5 bases). Trimming removed 3 bases from V and 7 bases from J, with 11 bases in between. The CDR3 is 12 amino acids. The germline V gene has CDR1 SGHRS and CDR2 YFSETQ. CDR3 in amino acids: CASSSTGEEQYF. CDR3 in DNA: TGCGCCAGCAGCTCTACAGGAGAAGAGCAGTACTTC.

V usage is TRBV6-5 and J usage is TRBJ1-3, with 8 bases that match TRBD1. Germline V gene data show CDR1 as MNHEY and CDR2 as SVGAGI. V gave up 9 bases and J gave up 8 bases; unmatched junction bases: 9. The CDR3 totals 13 residues. This chain's CDR3 is CASGPGQVYTIYF. CDR3 DNA sequence: TGTGCCAGTGGACCGGGACAGGTCTACACCATATATTTT.

The gene calls are TRBV7-9 and TRBJ1-1, with a possible D match to TRBD1 (5 bases). In germline, CDR1 is SEHNR, CDR2 FQNEAQ (reference sequence). V lost 4 bases and J lost 1, with 16 bases in between. The CDR3 runs 16 residues. In DNA form, the CDR3 reads TGTGCCAGCAGCTCCTCGGGACTTCCGGCGAACACTGAAGCTTTCTTT. Its translation: CASSSSGLPANTEAFF. Based on the CDR3 plus reference TRBV7-9 and TRBJ1-1, the full variable domain is DTGVSQNPRHKITKRGQNVTFRCDPISEHNRLYWYRQTLGQGPEFLTYFQNEAQLEKSRLLSDRFSAERPKGSFSTLEIQRTEQGDSAMYLCASSSSGLPANTEAFFGQGTRLTVV.